This TCR beta chain is from a study of vaccination and CD4 T cells after COVID-19. Across the study: Two of the convalescents were Hispanic, and the group consisted of six males and four females.

The treatment was: roughly 11-day PBMC culture with coronavirus spike peptide pools or control peptides (ViraFEST assay). Cultured CD4+ T cell DNA underwent sequencing with the Oncomine TCR Beta short-read assay. MiXCR, run by TCRdb on the PCR reads, gives a single entry per CDR3 protein. The table lists fewer than 12,000 distinct CDR3 sequences, 45% to 60% of them singletons. In the case of this clonotype: Antigen specificity is unknown.

Germline V gene data show CDR1 as DFQATT and CDR2 as SNEGSKA (reference sequence). The CDR3 extends over 14 amino acids. The V end lost 3 bases, the J end lost 4 bases, and 10 bases lay between the germline ends. The sequence was collected from a human donor who had recovered from COVID-19. V is TRBV20-1 and J is TRBJ1-6; D gene ambiguous. What was sequenced was CD4+ T cells from blood, cultured in vitro. CDR3 nucleotide sequence: TGCAGTGCTAGGGACGGCGAATATAATTCACCCCTCCACTTT. The encoded protein is CSARDGEYNSPLHF.